What follows describes a single TCR beta chain. Its specificity is unknown. The data belong to a study of cytomegalovirus exposure and HLA in healthy donors. Vbeta (60) and Jbeta (13) primers were used in the PCR. Assay used: immunoSEQ multiplex PCR; TCRdb lists only in-frame clones, some missing. The table lists about 230,000 clones, approximately 84% of them singletons, with roughly 0.22% in the top ten. Germline values: CDR1 MNHEY, CDR2 SVGAGI. This CDR3 has 14 residues. Trimming removed 5 bases at V and 6 bases at J, with 13 bases between. The study, taken as a whole, reports: Earlier analysis looked at TCR beta V segments, and most were productive about 90% or about 30% of the time. Many donors shared some public TCRs, even though most TCR sequences were rare.

Sequences were obtained from PBMCs. V is TRBV6-5 and J is TRBJ2-2; D is perhaps TRBD1 (6 bases). The receptor comes from a girl aged 2 to 9 in good health and CMV-seronegative. The CDR3 DNA is TGTGCCAGCAGTCCTTACAGGGAGCCCGGGGAGCTGTTTTTT. Translating it yields CASSPYREPGELFF.